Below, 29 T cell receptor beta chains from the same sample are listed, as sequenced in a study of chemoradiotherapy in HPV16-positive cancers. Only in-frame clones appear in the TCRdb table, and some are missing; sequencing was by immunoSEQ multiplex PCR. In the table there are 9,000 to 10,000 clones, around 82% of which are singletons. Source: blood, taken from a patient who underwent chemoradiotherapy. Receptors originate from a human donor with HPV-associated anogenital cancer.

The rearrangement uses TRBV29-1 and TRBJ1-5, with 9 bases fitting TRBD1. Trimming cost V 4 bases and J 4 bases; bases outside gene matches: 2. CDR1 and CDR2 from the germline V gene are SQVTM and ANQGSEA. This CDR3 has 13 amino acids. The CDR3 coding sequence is TGCAGCGTTGGGACAGGGGCGAATCAGCCCCAGCATTTT. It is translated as CSVGTGANQPQHF.

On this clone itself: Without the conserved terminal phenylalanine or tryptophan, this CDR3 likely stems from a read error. DNA of the CDR3: TGTGCCAGCAGCCAGTCAGAGGGGATTAATACTGAAGCTTTCCTT. Its protein product is CASSQSEGINTEAFL. The genes are TRBV7-9 and TRBJ1-1; D may be TRBD1 (5 bases). The CDR3 spans 15 residues. Trimming cost V 5 bases and J 5 bases, with 18 bases left between them. Germline CDR1 is SEHNR and CDR2 is FQNEAQ (reference sequence).

CDR3 sequence reads: CAISESGVVITGELFF. In DNA form, the CDR3 reads TGTGCCATCAGTGAGTCTGGGGTTGTGATCACCGGGGAGCTGTTTTTT. The V and J genes are TRBV10-3 and TRBJ2-2; D ambiguous. The length of the CDR3 is 16 residues. Germline CDR1 ENHRY, CDR2 SYGVKD. Trimming shortened V by 0 bases and J by 4 bases, and 12 bases separated the two germline ends.

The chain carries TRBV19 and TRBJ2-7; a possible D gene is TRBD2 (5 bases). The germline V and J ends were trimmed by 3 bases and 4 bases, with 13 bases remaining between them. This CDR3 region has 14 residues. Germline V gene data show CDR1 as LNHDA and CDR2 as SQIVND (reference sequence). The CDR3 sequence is CASSITLTIYEQYF. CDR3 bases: TGTGCCAGTAGTATTACGTTGACTATTTACGAGCAGTACTTC.

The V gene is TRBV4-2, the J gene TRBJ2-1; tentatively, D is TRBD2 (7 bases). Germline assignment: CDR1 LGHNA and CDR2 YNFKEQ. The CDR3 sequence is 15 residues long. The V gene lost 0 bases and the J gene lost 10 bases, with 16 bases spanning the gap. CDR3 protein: CASSQDVGGPSEQFF. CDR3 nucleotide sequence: TGTGCCAGCAGCCAAGATGTCGGGGGGCCCAGCGAGCAGTTCTTC.

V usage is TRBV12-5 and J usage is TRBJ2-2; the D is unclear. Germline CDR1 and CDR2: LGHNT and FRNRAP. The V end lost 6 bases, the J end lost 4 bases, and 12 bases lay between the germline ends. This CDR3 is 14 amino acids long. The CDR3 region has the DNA TGTGCTAGTGGCATTCCCGTCGGCACCGGGGAGCTGTTTTTT. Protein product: CASGIPVGTGELFF. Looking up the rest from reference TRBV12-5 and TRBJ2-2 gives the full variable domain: DARVTQTPRHKVTEMGQEVTMRCQPILGHNTVFWYRQTMMQGLELLAYFRNRAPLDDSGMPKDRFSAEMPDATLATLKIQPSEPRDSAVYFCASGIPVGTGELFFGEGSRLTVL.

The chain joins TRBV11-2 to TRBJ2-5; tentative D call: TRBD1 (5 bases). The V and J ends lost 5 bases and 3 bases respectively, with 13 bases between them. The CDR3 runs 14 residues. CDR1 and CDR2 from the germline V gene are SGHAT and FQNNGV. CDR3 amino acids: CASSPMGREETQYF. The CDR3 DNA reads TGTGCCAGCAGCCCTATGGGCAGGGAAGAGACCCAGTACTTC.

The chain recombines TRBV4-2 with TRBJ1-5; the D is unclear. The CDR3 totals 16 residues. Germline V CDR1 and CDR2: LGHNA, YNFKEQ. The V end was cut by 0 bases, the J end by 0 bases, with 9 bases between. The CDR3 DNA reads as TGTGCCAGCAGCCAAGATAAAGTGAATAGCAATCAGCCCCAGCATTTT. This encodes CASSQDKVNSNQPQHF.

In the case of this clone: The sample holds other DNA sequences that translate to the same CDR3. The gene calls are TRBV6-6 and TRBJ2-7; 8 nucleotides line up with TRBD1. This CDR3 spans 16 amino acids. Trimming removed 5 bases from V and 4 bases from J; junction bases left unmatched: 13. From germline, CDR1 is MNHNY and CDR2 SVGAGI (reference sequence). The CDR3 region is CASSTYPGGVEYEQYF. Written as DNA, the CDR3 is TGTGCCAGCAGTACCTACCCAGGGGGCGTAGAATACGAGCAGTACTTC.

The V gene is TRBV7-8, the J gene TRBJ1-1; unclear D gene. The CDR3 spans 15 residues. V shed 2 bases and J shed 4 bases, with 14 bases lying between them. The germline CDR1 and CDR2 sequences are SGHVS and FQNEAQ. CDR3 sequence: CASSLLERASTEAFF. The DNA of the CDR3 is TGTGCCAGCAGCTTACTCGAGCGGGCGTCCACTGAAGCTTTCTTT.

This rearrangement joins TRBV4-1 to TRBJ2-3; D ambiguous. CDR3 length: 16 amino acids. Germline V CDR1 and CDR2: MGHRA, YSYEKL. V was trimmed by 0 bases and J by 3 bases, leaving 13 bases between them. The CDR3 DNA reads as TGCGCCAGCAGCCAAGATCCCTCACCCTATACAGATACGCAGTATTTT. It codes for CASSQDPSPYTDTQYF.

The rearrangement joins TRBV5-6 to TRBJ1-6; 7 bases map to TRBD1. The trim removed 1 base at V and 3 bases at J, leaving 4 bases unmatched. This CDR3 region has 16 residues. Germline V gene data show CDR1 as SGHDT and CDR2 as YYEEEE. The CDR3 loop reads CASSLLSGGYNSPLHF. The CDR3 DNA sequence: TGTGCCAGCAGCTTGTTGTCAGGGGGCTATAATTCACCCCTCCACTTT.

CDR3 nucleotides: TGTGCCAGCAGCTCCGGACGGGGCTATGGCTACACCTTC. It is translated as CASSSGRGYGYTF. This chain connects TRBV7-6 to TRBJ1-2; D call uncertain. Trimming pared 4 bases from V and 4 bases from J, leaving 10 bases between. The CDR3 loop spans 13 amino acids. CDR1 and CDR2 from the germline V gene are SGHVS and FNYEAQ.

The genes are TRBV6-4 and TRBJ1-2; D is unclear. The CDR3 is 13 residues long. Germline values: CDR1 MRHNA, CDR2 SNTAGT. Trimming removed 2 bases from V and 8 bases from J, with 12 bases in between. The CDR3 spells CASSDGSRKGYTF. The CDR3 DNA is TGTGCCAGCAGTGACGGTTCCAGGAAAGGCTACACCTTC.

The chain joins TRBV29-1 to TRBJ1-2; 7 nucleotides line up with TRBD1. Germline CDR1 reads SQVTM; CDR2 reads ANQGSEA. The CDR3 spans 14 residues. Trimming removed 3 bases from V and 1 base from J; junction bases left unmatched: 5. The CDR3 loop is CSVEGDRVNYGYTF. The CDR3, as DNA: TGCAGCGTTGAGGGCGACAGGGTTAACTATGGCTACACCTTC.

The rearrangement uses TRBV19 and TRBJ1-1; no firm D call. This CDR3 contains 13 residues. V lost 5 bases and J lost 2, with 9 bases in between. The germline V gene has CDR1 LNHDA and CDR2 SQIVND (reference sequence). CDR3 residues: CASSAHINTEAFF. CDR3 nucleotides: TGTGCCAGTAGTGCTCACATCAACACTGAAGCTTTCTTT.

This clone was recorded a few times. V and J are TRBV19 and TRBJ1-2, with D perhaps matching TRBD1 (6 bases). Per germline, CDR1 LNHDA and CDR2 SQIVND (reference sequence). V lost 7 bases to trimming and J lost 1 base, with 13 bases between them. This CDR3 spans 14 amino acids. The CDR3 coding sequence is TGTGCCAGTAACGCACAGGGAATTAACTATGGCTACACCTTC. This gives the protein CASNAQGINYGYTF.

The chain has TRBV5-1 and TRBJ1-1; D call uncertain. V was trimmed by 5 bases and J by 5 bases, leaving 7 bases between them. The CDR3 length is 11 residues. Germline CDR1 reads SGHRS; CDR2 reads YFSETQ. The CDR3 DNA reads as TGCGCCAGCAGACGTGGGACTGAAGCTTTCTTT. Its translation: CASRRGTEAFF. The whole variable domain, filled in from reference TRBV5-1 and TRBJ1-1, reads KAGVTQTPRYLIKTRGQQVTLSCSPISGHRSVSWYQQTPGQGLQFLFEYFSETQRNKGNFPGRFSGRQFSNSRSEMNVSTLELGDSALYLCASRRGTEAFFGQGTRLTVV.

CDR3 protein: CASRGTGSKNIQYF. The DNA for the CDR3 is TGTGCCAGCAGGGGGACAGGGTCTAAAAACATTCAGTACTTC. The chain has TRBV6-1 and TRBJ2-4, with 9 bases lining up with TRBD1. V lost 6 bases, J lost 4 bases, and 4 bases stayed unmatched. CDR1 and CDR2 (germline): MNHNS, SASEGT. There are 14 residues in the CDR3.

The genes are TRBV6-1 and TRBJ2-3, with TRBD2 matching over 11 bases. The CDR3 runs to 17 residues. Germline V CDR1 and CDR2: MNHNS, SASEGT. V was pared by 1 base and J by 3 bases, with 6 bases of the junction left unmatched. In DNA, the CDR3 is TGTGCCAGCAGTGAAGTTTTAGCGGGGGGGATGACAGATACGCAGTATTTT. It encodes CASSEVLAGGMTDTQYF.

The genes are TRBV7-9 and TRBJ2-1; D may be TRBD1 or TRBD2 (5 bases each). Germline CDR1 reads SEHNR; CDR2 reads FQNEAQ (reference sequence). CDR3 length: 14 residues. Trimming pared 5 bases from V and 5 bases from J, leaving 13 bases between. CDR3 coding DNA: TGTGCCAGCAGCCTTACCGGGACCAACAATGAGCAGTTCTTC. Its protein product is CASSLTGTNNEQFF.

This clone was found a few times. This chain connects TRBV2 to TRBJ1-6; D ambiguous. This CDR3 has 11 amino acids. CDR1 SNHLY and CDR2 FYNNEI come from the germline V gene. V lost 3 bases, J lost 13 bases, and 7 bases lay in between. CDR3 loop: CASSEAYPLHF. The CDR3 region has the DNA TGTGCCAGCAGTGAGGCTTATCCCCTCCACTTT. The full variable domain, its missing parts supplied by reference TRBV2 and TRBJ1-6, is EPEVTQTPSHQVTQMGQEVILRCVPISNHLYFYWYRQILGQKVEFLVSFYNNEISEKSEIFDDQFSVERPDGSNFTLKIRSTKLEDSAMYFCASSEAYPLHFGNGTRLTVT.

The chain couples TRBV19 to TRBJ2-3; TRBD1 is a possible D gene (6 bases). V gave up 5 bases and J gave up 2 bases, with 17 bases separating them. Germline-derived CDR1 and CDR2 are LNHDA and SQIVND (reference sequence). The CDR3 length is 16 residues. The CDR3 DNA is TGTGCCAGTAGTTCCTTACAGGGCATCCTCACAGATACGCAGTATTTT. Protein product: CASSSLQGILTDTQYF.

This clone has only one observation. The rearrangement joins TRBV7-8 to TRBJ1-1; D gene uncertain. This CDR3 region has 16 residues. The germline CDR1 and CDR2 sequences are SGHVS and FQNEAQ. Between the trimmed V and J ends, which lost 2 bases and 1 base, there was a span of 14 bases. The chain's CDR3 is CASSLNSGVWNTEAFF. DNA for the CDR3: TGTGCCAGCAGCTTAAATTCTGGGGTGTGGAACACTGAAGCTTTCTTT.

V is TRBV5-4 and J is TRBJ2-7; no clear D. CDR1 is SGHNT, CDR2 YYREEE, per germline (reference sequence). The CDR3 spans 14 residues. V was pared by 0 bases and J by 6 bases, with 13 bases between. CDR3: CASSLASPDAEQYF. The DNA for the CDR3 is TGTGCCAGCAGCTTGGCCTCGCCTGATGCCGAGCAGTACTTC. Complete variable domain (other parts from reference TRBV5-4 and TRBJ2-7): ETGVTQSPTHLIKTRGQQVTLRCSSQSGHNTVSWYQQALGQGPQFIFQYYREEENGRGNFPPRFSGLQFPNYSSELNVNALELDDSALYLCASSLASPDAEQYFGPGTRLTVT.

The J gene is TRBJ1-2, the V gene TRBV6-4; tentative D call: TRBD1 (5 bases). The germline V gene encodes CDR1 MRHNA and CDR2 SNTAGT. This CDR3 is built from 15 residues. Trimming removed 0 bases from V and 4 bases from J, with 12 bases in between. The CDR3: CASSDSGAGGYGYTF. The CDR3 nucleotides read TGTGCCAGCAGTGACTCAGGGGCAGGAGGCTATGGCTACACCTTC.

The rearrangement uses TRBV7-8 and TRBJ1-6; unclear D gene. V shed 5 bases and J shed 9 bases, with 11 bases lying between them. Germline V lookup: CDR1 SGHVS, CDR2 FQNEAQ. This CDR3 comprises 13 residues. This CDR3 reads CASSLWEGSPLHF. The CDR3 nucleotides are TGTGCCAGCAGCCTTTGGGAGGGTTCACCCCTCCACTTT.

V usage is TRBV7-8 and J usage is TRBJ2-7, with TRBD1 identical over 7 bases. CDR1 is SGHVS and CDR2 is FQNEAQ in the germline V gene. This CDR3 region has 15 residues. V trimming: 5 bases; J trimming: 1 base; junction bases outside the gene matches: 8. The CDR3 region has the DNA TGTGCCAGCAGCCTAACGACAGGGTTGTCCTACGAGCAGTACTTC. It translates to CASSLTTGLSYEQYF.

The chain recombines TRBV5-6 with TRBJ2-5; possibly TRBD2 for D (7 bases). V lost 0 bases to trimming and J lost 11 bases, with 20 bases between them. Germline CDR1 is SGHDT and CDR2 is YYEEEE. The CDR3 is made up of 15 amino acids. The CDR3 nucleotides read TGTGCCAGCAGCTTGGGGGGGGGCAGCGGTAGGGAGCAGTACTTC. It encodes CASSLGGGSGREQYF.